The 32 T cell receptor beta chains given below trace back to one sample, sequenced in a study of T cells after yellow fever vaccination. TCRdb recomputed calls from the 5' RACE reads with MiXCR, one row per CDR3 protein. Of more than 95,000 distinct CDR3 sequences listed, 5.5% to 8% are singletons. The material sequenced was CD4+ T cells sorted from PBMCs, taken 35 to 50 days after the first yellow fever vaccination. The receptors shown here come from a man between 18 and 29 years old who received the YFV17D yellow fever vaccine.

This clonotype was found many times. The V call is TRBV5-1, the J call TRBJ2-2; D might be TRBD1 (6 bases). Trimming removed 4 bases at V and 1 base at J, with 14 bases between. The germline gives CDR1 SGHRS, CDR2 YFSETQ. The CDR3 sequence is 16 residues long. CDR3 sequence: CASSPPGTLNTGELFF. The CDR3 DNA sequence: TGCGCCAGCAGCCCACCCGGGACACTGAACACCGGGGAGCTGTTTTTT.

This clonotype was seen ten or more times. The CDR3 bases are TGTGCCAGCAGACCGGGGGGGAAAGCTTTCTTT. As protein: CASRPGGKAFF. The V gene is TRBV7-3, the J gene TRBJ1-1; a weak D match, TRBD1 (5 bases). CDR3 length: 11 residues. Germline V gene data show CDR1 as SGHTA and CDR2 as FQGTGA. The V and J ends lost 6 bases and 9 bases respectively, with 11 bases between them.

This clonotype was detected ten times or more. The chain combines TRBV7-9 with TRBJ2-5, with a weak D call TRBD2 (6 bases). The CDR3 loop spans 14 amino acids. Germline V gene data show CDR1 as SEHNR and CDR2 as FQNEAQ (reference sequence). Trimming cost V 2 bases and J 3 bases, with 10 bases left between them. CDR3 amino acids: CASSLRTNKETQYF. The CDR3 nucleotides are TGTGCCAGCAGCTTACGGACTAACAAAGAGACCCAGTACTTC.

The rearrangement uses TRBV4-3 and TRBJ2-2; the match to TRBD2 covers 9 bases. J gave up 5 bases and V 1 base, and 8 bases lay outside the gene matches. CDR1 and CDR2 from the germline V gene are LGHNA and YSLEER. This CDR3 is 17 amino acids long. CDR3 protein: CASSQGIAGDGTGELFF. DNA for the CDR3: TGCGCCAGCAGCCAAGGGATAGCGGGGGATGGGACCGGGGAGCTGTTTTTT.

Ten or more counts support this clonotype. This chain uses TRBV7-9 with TRBJ2-7, with TRBD1 identical over 12 bases. Trimming took 7 bases from V and 6 from J; bases not matched to a gene: 7. The CDR3 spans 14 residues. Germline V gives CDR1 SEHNR, CDR2 FQNEAQ (reference sequence). CDR3 protein: CASTVRDRGREQYV. CDR3 coding DNA: TGTGCCAGCACCGTAAGGGACAGGGGGCGCGAGCAGTACGTC.

This clonotype was counted ten times or more. This chain uses TRBV7-2 with TRBJ2-1; D may be TRBD2 (6 bases). Germline CDR1 SGHTA, CDR2 FQGNSA. V gave up 5 bases and J gave up 4 bases, with 15 bases separating them. The CDR3 sequence is 15 residues long. The CDR3 spells CASSGGPSGYNEQFF. In DNA form, the CDR3 reads TGTGCCAGCAGCGGAGGGCCGTCCGGGTACAATGAGCAGTTCTTC.

This clonotype was observed a few times. This chain links TRBV12-3 or TRBV12-4 with TRBJ1-2, with D uncertain. This CDR3 is 15 amino acids long. V lost 7 bases and J 2 bases, leaving 17 bases between the germline ends. The CDR3 nucleotides read TGTGCCAGCAACCAAGGGATCCAAAAGAACTATGGCTACACCTTC. This codes for CASNQGIQKNYGYTF.

DNA for the CDR3: TGTGCCAGCAGCTTAAGTTCCCAGGGGCTGCCAGCTTTCTTT. Encoded protein: CASSLSSQGLPAFF. The rearrangement links TRBV7-9 to TRBJ1-1; TRBD1 might be the D (6 bases). From germline, CDR1 is SEHNR and CDR2 FQNEAQ (reference sequence). Trimming pared 2 bases from V and 10 bases from J, leaving 17 bases between. The CDR3 runs 14 residues. Looking up the rest from reference TRBV7-9 and TRBJ1-1 gives the full variable domain: DTGVSQNPRHKITKRGQNVTFRCDPISEHNRLYWYRQTLGQGPEFLTYFQNEAQLEKSRLLSDRFSAERPKGSFSTLEIQRTEQGDSAMYLCASSLSSQGLPAFFGQGTRLTVV.

This clonotype appeared many times. The V gene is TRBV4-3, the J gene TRBJ2-2, with D possibly called TRBD1 or TRBD2 (5 bases each). The CDR3 contains 19 residues. With 1 base removed from V and 3 bases from J, the gap between germline ends came to 21 bases. Germline assignment: CDR1 LGHNA and CDR2 YSLEER. CDR3 nucleotide sequence: TGCGCCAGCAGCCAAGTCTGGATCGGGGCCACCTCACACACCGGGGAGCTGTTTTTT. It yields the protein CASSQVWIGATSHTGELFF.

This clonotype was counted between two and nine times. The chain carries TRBV5-1 and TRBJ2-2; D unclear. The CDR3 has 14 amino acids. V was cut by 0 bases and J by 5 bases, with 8 bases left in between. From germline, CDR1 is SGHRS and CDR2 YFSETQ. CDR3 sequence (DNA): TGCGCCAGCAGCTTGGTATTTGGGACCGGGGAGCTGTTTTTT. Its translation: CASSLVFGTGELFF.

This clonotype was counted many times. The CDR3 spells CASSQVGVYYGYTF. The CDR3 DNA sequence: TGCGCCAGCAGCCAAGTAGGGGTATACTATGGCTACACCTTC. V gene TRBV4-1 combines with J gene TRBJ1-2; tentatively, D is TRBD1 (5 bases). V was trimmed by 1 base and J by 3 bases, leaving 9 bases between them. Germline CDR1 and CDR2: MGHRA and YSYEKL. This CDR3 comprises 14 residues.

This clonotype was counted at least ten times. The chain couples TRBV9 to TRBJ2-2; 8 bases align to TRBD2. CDR1 is SGDLS and CDR2 is YYNGEE in the germline V gene. The CDR3 spans 15 residues. The junction had 7 bases not matched to a gene; V was cut back by 2 bases and J by 7 bases. The CDR3 reads CASSVHSGEGGELFF. Written as DNA, the CDR3 is TGTGCCAGCAGCGTCCATAGCGGGGAGGGCGGGGAGCTGTTTTTT.

This clonotype was observed a handful of times. This rearrangement joins TRBV18 to TRBJ2-3, with 12 positions matching TRBD2. Germline lookup yields CDR1 KGHSH and CDR2 LQKENI. V trimming: 3 bases; J trimming: 2 bases; junction bases outside the gene matches: 9. The CDR3 contains 18 residues. CDR3 amino acids: CASSPISLAGGYTDTQYF. For the CDR3, the DNA is TGTGCCAGCTCACCGATCTCACTAGCGGGGGGATACACAGATACGCAGTATTTT. Drawing the rest from reference TRBV18 and TRBJ2-3, the complete variable domain is NAGVMQNPRHLVRRRGQEARLRCSPMKGHSHVYWYRQLPEEGLKFMVYLQKENIIDESGMPKERFSAEFPKEGPSILRIQQVVRGDSAAYFCASSPISLAGGYTDTQYFGPGTRLTVL.

The sample holds many counts of this clonotype. The chain joins TRBV4-2 to TRBJ2-3, with TRBD2 matching over 8 bases. The CDR3 has 17 amino acids. The junction had 8 bases not matched to a gene; V was cut back by 1 base and J by 2 bases. From germline, CDR1 is LGHNA and CDR2 YNFKEQ. Written as DNA, the CDR3 is TGTGCCAGCAGCCAAGCCTCCCTGACTAGCGTCACAGATACGCAGTATTTT. This encodes CASSQASLTSVTDTQYF.

On this clonotype itself: Sequence at one end of the junction differs from germline and may be a read error. This chain connects TRBV19 to TRBJ1-5, with unresolved D. The CDR3 is 14 residues long. Germline values: CDR1 LNHDA, CDR2 SQIVND (reference sequence). The DNA for the CDR3 is TGTGTCAGTTCAAGCGCCGGCCAGCCCCAGCCCCAGCATTTT. Translating it yields CVSSSAGQPQPQHF.

This clonotype was seen ten or more times. V gene TRBV7-9 combines with J gene TRBJ2-4, with TRBD2 identical over 10 bases. The germline gives CDR1 SEHNR, CDR2 FQNEAQ (reference sequence). This CDR3 spans 13 amino acids. V was pared by 6 bases and J by 6 bases, with 2 bases of the junction left unmatched. The CDR3 spells CASSTSGANIQYF. The CDR3, as DNA: TGTGCCAGCAGTACTAGCGGGGCAAACATTCAGTACTTC.

In its sample, this clonotype was seen a few times. The chain carries TRBV7-9 and TRBJ1-2; possibly TRBD1 for D (6 bases). V dropped 0 bases and J dropped 3 bases, with 14 bases sitting between them. The CDR3 sequence is 16 residues long. Germline-derived CDR1 and CDR2 are SEHNR and FQNEAQ (reference sequence). CDR3: CASSLAGGKIDYGYTF. The CDR3 nucleotides are TGTGCCAGCAGCTTAGCAGGGGGGAAGATTGACTATGGCTACACCTTC.

This clonotype has a count of ten or more. The rearrangement joins TRBV9 to TRBJ2-5, with 15 positions matching TRBD2. CDR3 size: 17 residues. With 0 bases clipped from V and 3 bases from J, the junction kept 3 bases outside the gene matches. Germline loops: CDR1 SGDLS, CDR2 YYNGEE. The CDR3 reads CASSVGTSGGGEETQYF. The CDR3 nucleotides read TGTGCCAGCAGCGTAGGGACTAGCGGGGGGGGAGAAGAGACCCAGTACTTC.

This clonotype came up many times. The gene calls are TRBV4-1 and TRBJ2-3; D might be TRBD1 (5 bases). CDR3 length: 14 amino acids. Germline CDR1 is MGHRA and CDR2 is YSYEKL. V dropped 2 bases and J dropped 5 bases, with 11 bases sitting between them. CDR3 bases: TGCGCCAGCAGCCAAAGTATGGGGCGAGATACGCAGTATTTT. Amino acids: CASSQSMGRDTQYF.

Many counts were recorded for this clonotype. The chain couples TRBV6-2 or TRBV6-3 to TRBJ2-1; 8 nucleotides line up with TRBD2. The CDR3 has 14 amino acids. V trimming: 2 bases; J trimming: 7 bases; junction bases outside the gene matches: 4. Germline CDR1 and CDR2: MNHEY and SVGEGT. The CDR3 nucleotides read TGTGCCAGCAGTTACCTAGCGGGCAAAAATGAGCAGTTCTTC. Protein sequence: CASSYLAGKNEQFF.

This clonotype was counted many times. This sequence joins TRBV20-1 and TRBJ1-3, with 7 bases aligning to TRBD1. Per germline, CDR1 DFQATT and CDR2 SNEGSKA (reference sequence). The CDR3 runs to 15 residues. V lost 6 bases and J lost 1; bases outside the gene matches: 9. CDR3 amino acids: CSATQGGGSGNTIYF. The CDR3 region has the DNA TGCAGTGCCACCCAGGGGGGTGGTTCTGGAAACACCATATATTTT.

This clonotype was counted at least ten times. The chain joins TRBV7-2 to TRBJ2-2; no firm D call. V was cut by 5 bases and J by 6 bases, with 10 bases left in between. The germline CDR1 and CDR2 sequences are SGHTA and FQGNSA. The CDR3 totals 13 residues. CDR3 sequence: CASSPSKAGELFF. The CDR3, as DNA: TGTGCCAGCAGCCCATCCAAGGCCGGGGAGCTGTTTTTT.

This clonotype has ten or more counts. The gene calls are TRBV5-1 and TRBJ2-4; D is perhaps TRBD2 (5 bases). This CDR3 comprises 14 residues. Germline CDR1 is SGHRS and CDR2 is YFSETQ. Trimming took 0 bases from V and 6 from J, leaving 10 bases between them. The CDR3 sequence is CASSLGGEGNIQYF. CDR3 nucleotides: TGCGCCAGCAGCTTGGGGGGAGAGGGAAACATTCAGTACTTC.

This clonotype was found many times. J is TRBJ2-3 and V is TRBV5-1; a possible D gene is TRBD1 (5 bases). Germline V gene lookup returns CDR1 SGHRS and CDR2 YFSETQ. The CDR3 consists of 16 residues. The V gene lost 0 bases and the J gene lost 2 bases, with 13 bases spanning the gap. CDR3: CASSLDRFPPTDTQYF. In nucleotides, the CDR3 is TGCGCCAGCAGCTTGGACAGGTTCCCTCCCACAGATACGCAGTATTTT.

This clonotype was counted many times. J is TRBJ2-2 and V is TRBV3-1; D might be TRBD2 (6 bases). This CDR3 comprises 13 residues. Trimming shortened V by 1 base and J by 6 bases, and 6 bases separated the two germline ends. The germline gives CDR1 LGHDT, CDR2 YNNKEL (reference sequence). The CDR3 reads CASSQGEAGELFF. The CDR3, as DNA: TGTGCCAGCAGCCAAGGGGAGGCCGGGGAGCTGTTTTTT.

This clonotype has ten or more counts. The chain combines TRBV14 with TRBJ2-1; D is uncertain. The CDR3 spans 17 residues. Germline assignment: CDR1 SGHDN and CDR2 FVKESK. The ends were cut back, 4 bases at V and 7 bases at J, with 23 bases in the middle. The CDR3 loop reads CASSLPGSPPTINEQFF. CDR3 DNA: TGTGCCAGCAGCCTACCAGGTAGCCCACCCACCATAAATGAGCAGTTCTTC.

J is TRBJ2-3 and V is TRBV2; D might be TRBD2 (5 bases). Germline loops: CDR1 SNHLY, CDR2 FYNNEI. V gave up 7 bases and J gave up 0 bases, with 11 bases separating them. This CDR3 has 14 amino acids. CDR3 amino acids: CASTEGPSTDTQYF. The CDR3 coding sequence is TGTGCCAGCACTGAGGGCCCTAGCACAGATACGCAGTATTTT. The full variable domain, its missing parts supplied by reference TRBV2 and TRBJ2-3, is EPEVTQTPSHQVTQMGQEVILRCVPISNHLYFYWYRQILGQKVEFLVSFYNNEISEKSEIFDDQFSVERPDGSNFTLKIRSTKLEDSAMYFCASTEGPSTDTQYFGPGTRLTVL.

The sample holds many counts of this clonotype. This chain uses TRBV15 with TRBJ2-1, with D possibly being TRBD1 (6 bases). V was shortened by 4 bases and J by 10 bases, with 14 bases between the two germline ends. The CDR3 extends over 13 amino acids. The V gene's germline CDR1 is LNHNV and CDR2 YYDKDF (reference sequence). CDR3 in DNA: TGTGCCACCAGCACAGACAGGACCGGGGAGCAGTTCTTC. Translating gives CATSTDRTGEQFF. The full variable domain, completed using reference TRBV15 and TRBJ2-1, is DAMVIQNPRYQVTQFGKPVTLSCSQTLNHNVMYWYQQKSSQAPKLLFHYYDKDFNNEADTPDNFQSRRPNTSFCFLDIRSPGLGDTAMYLCATSTDRTGEQFFGPGTRLTVL.

This clonotype was seen ten or more times. The J gene is TRBJ2-2, the V gene TRBV20-1; tentative D call: TRBD1 (6 bases). Trimming took 6 bases from V and 4 from J, leaving 15 bases between them. In germline, CDR1 is DFQATT, CDR2 SNEGSKA (reference sequence). The CDR3 consists of 14 residues. CDR3 DNA sequence: TGCAGTGCCATCCACAGGGCGGGCACCGGGGAGCTGTTTTTT. This gives the protein CSAIHRAGTGELFF.

This clonotype was observed many times. The rearrangement joins TRBV12-3 or TRBV12-4 to TRBJ1-5; the match to TRBD1 covers 9 bases. The CDR3 is 17 residues long. The J segment lost 8 bases and the V segment lost 5 bases, leaving 16 bases of the junction unmatched. As DNA, the CDR3 is TGTGCCAGCAGTCCAGGACAGGGGAGAGGGGGCCCGAAGCCCCAGCATTTT. This sequence encodes CASSPGQGRGGPKPQHF.

This clonotype was detected ten times or more. This chain's CDR3 is CASSLEGTVNSPLHF. CDR3 nucleotides: TGTGCCAGCAGCTTAGAGGGGACAGTTAATTCACCCCTCCACTTT. The chain links TRBV7-8 to TRBJ1-6, with 7 bases lining up with TRBD1. The J segment lost 6 bases and the V segment lost 1 base, leaving 3 bases of the junction unmatched. The CDR3 spans 15 residues. Looked up from germline, CDR1 is SGHVS and CDR2 is FQNEAQ.

This clonotype was found many times. The chain joins TRBV3-1 to TRBJ2-2; D not resolved. Per the germline V gene, CDR1 is LGHDT and CDR2 is YNNKEL (reference sequence). This CDR3 has 13 amino acids. V lost 2 bases, J lost 4 bases, and 5 bases lay in between. Here the CDR3 DNA reads TGTGCCAGCAGCCAACAGGCCACCGGGGAGCTGTTTTTT. It is translated as CASSQQATGELFF.